The clone carrying this T cell receptor (beta chain) appeared a few times. Its specificity is unknown. Primers: 60 Vbeta forward and 13 Jbeta reverse. Data came from immunoSEQ multiplex PCR; TCRdb stores just in-frame clones and leaves some out. The table records about 93,000 clones, over 75% of them present only once. This specimen belongs to a study of cytomegalovirus exposure and HLA in healthy donors. Findings and caveats of the study: Generally TCR sequences proved uncommon, though certain public TCRs appeared in numerous donors. Follow-up analysis later connected one missense variant in DCLRE1C with trimming of TCR beta V- and J-genes. Excluded were some V segments that proved indistinguishable, including TRBV6-2 and TRBV6-3.

The V gene end was trimmed by 4 bases and the J gene end by 4 bases; junction bases not matched to a gene: 13. CDR1 MNHNS and CDR2 SASEGT come from the germline V gene. The CDR3 extends over 18 amino acids. This chain uses TRBV6-1 with TRBJ1-4, with 9 bases aligning to TRBD1. Specimen: PBMCs. This sequence was found in a middle-aged man in good health and CMV-seronegative. Here the CDR3 reads CASSVAGTGRFGNEKLFF. The CDR3 bases are TGTGCCAGCAGTGTCGCCGGGACAGGGAGGTTTGGTAATGAAAAACTGTTTTTT.